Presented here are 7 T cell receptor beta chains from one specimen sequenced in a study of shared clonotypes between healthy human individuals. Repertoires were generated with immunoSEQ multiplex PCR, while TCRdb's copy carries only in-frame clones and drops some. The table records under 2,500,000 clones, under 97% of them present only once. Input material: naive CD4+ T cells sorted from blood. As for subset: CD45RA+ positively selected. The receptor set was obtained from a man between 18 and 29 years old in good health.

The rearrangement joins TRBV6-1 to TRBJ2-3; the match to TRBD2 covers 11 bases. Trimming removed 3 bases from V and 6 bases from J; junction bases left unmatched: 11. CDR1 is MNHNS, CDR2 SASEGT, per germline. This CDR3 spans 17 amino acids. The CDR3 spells CASSDGLAGGGWDTQYF. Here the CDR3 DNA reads TGTGCCAGCAGTGATGGGCTAGCGGGGGGTGGATGGGATACGCAGTATTTT.

The DNA for the CDR3 is TGTGCCAGCAAGGGGGGAGTTAGCACAGATACGCAGTATTTT. The encoded protein is CASKGGVSTDTQYF. The chain joins TRBV2 to TRBJ2-3; D could derive from TRBD1 or TRBD2 (6 bases each). The germline V gene encodes CDR1 SNHLY and CDR2 FYNNEI. There are 14 residues in the CDR3. The germline V and J ends were trimmed by 7 bases and 0 bases, with 11 bases remaining between them.

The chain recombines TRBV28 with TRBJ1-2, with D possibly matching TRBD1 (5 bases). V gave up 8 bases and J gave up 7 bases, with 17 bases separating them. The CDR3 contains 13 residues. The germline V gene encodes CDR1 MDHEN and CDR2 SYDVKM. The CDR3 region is CASHGTQTSGYTF. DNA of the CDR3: TGTGCCAGCCACGGGACGCAGACATCTGGCTACACCTTC.

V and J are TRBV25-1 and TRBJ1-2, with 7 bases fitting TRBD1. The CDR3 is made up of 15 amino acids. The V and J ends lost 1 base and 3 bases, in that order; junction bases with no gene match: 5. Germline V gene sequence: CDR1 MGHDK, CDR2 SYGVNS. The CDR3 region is CASSESRQGYYGYTF. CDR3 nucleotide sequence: TGTGCCAGCAGTGAATCTAGACAGGGCTACTATGGCTACACCTTC.

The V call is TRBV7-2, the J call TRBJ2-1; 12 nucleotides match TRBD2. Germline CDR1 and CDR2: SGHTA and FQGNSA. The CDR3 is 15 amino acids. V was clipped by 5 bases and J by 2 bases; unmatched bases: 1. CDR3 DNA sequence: TGTGCCAGCAGCACTAGCGGGAGGACCTACAATGAGCAGTTCTTC. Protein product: CASSTSGRTYNEQFF.

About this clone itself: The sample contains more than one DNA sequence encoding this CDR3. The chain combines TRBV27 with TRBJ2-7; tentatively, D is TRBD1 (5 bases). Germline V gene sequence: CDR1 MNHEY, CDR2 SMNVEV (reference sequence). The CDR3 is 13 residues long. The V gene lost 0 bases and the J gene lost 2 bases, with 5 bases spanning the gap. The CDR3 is CASSLSGPYEQYF. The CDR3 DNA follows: TGTGCCAGCAGTTTATCGGGGCCCTACGAGCAGTACTTC.

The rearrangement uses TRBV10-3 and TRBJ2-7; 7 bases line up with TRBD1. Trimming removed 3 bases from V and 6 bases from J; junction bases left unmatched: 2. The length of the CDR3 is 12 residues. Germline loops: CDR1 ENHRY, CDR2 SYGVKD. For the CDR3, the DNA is TGTGCCATCAGTGAACAGGGGAGCGAGCAGTACTTC. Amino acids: CAISEQGSEQYF.